The clone carrying this T cell receptor beta chain occurred once. This entry is derived from a study of blood T cell repertoires in COVID-19. The overall study: Nucleic acid was either cDNA or gDNA, and it came from T cells, B-cell-depleted T cells, or PBMCs.

CDR3 length: 16 residues. V trimming: 2 bases; J trimming: 7 bases; junction bases outside the gene matches: 12. Looked up from germline, CDR1 is SGDLS and CDR2 is YYNGEE. Seattle patients were enrolled during active infection and followed longitudinally. Original handling: How many nucleated cells were present was estimated from reference gene primer amplification. Method: immunoSEQ multiplex PCR; TCRdb's copy keeps in-frame clones and lacks some. D and trimming come from the DNA, and the V and J calls and clone size come from that table. The table lists some 260,000 clones, around 88% of them singletons, with roughly 6.8% in the top ten.

This sequence was found in a woman in her twenties or thirties with COVID-19, enrolled during active disease. The sample consisted of peripheral blood. The gene calls are TRBV9 and TRBJ2-1; TRBD2 matches at 7 bases. In DNA form, the CDR3 reads TGTGCCAGCAGCGTCTATTGGTCGGGCGGGAGTAATGAGCAGTTCTTC. This gives the protein CASSVYWSGGSNEQFF. Based on the CDR3 plus reference TRBV9 and TRBJ2-1, the full variable domain is DSGVTQTPKHLITATGQRVTLRCSPRSGDLSVYWYQQSLDQGLQFLIQYYNGEERAKGNILERFSAQQFPDLHSELNLSSLELGDSALYFCASSVYWSGGSNEQFFGPGTRLTVL.